These 5 T cell receptor beta chains share one sample of origin, sequenced in a study of CD8 T cells in ankylosing spondylitis. TCRdb reanalysed the 5' RACE reads using MiXCR and keeps one entry per CDR3 protein. The sample consists of 250,000 to 300,000 distinct CDR3 sequences, around 20% of them appearing once. The sample comprised blood, either unsorted or a sorted T cell fraction (not recorded which). All receptors come from a male donor with ankylosing spondylitis or in good health (not recorded which).

In this sample, this clonotype turned up many times. The genes are TRBV12-3 or TRBV12-4 and TRBJ2-1, with 15 bases fitting TRBD2. J lost 10 bases, V lost 6 bases, and 7 bases had no gene match. This CDR3 is built from 15 residues. The CDR3 region is CASSHGTSGRSEQFF. CDR3 nucleotide sequence: TGTGCCAGCAGCCATGGGACTAGCGGGAGGTCAGAGCAGTTCTTC.

For this clonotype: An end of the junction does not agree with germline; a read error may underlie this. The CDR3 loop is CASGLSPSGGGETQYF. The DNA for the CDR3 is TGCGCCAGCGGCTTGTCACCCAGCGGGGGCGGAGAGACCCAGTACTTC. V and J are TRBV5-1 and TRBJ2-5; 8 nucleotides line up with TRBD2. This CDR3 is built from 16 residues. CDR1 and CDR2 from the germline V gene are SGHRS and YFSETQ.

The chain has TRBV5-1 and TRBJ1-1, with D possibly matching TRBD1 (5 bases). The CDR3 has 13 amino acids. Trimming removed 6 bases from V and 3 bases from J, with 12 bases in between. CDR1 is SGHRS and CDR2 is YFSETQ in the germline V gene. The CDR3 nucleotides read TGCGCCAGCACCGTGATGGGGGACACTGAAGCTTTCTTT. Protein sequence: CASTVMGDTEAFF.

The chain has TRBV29-1 and TRBJ2-6; 10 bases fit TRBD1. The V gene end was trimmed by 7 bases and the J gene end by 6 bases; junction bases not matched to a gene: 9. Germline CDR1 and CDR2: SQVTM and ANQGSEA. This CDR3 spans 15 amino acids. CDR3 residues: CSANLGTGAANVLTF. In DNA, the CDR3 is TGCAGCGCCAATTTAGGGACAGGGGCGGCCAACGTCCTGACTTTC.

This clonotype has just one count. The CDR3 DNA follows: TGTGCAAAAAGGCCTCGGGTGAGGACGCCTAATCAGCCCCAGCATTTT. Protein: CAKRPRVRTPNQPQHF. The chain is built from TRBV28 and TRBJ1-5; D not resolved. The germline gives CDR1 MDHEN, CDR2 SYDVKM. The CDR3 extends over 16 amino acids.